The 32 T cell receptor beta chains below come from one sample, sequenced in a study of beta chain features in type 1 diabetes. The study's findings and limits: Type 1 diabetes patients had TCRB CDR3s that were shorter (moderately but significantly so) in all four CD4+ subsets.

Antigens of these TCRs are unknown. Expressed TCRB transcripts were sequenced after all isolated RNA was converted to cDNA. The repertoire was sequenced with immunoSEQ multiplex PCR; TCRdb's copy has only in-frame clones and lacks some. The sample holds some 120,000 clones; 17% are singletons and the top ten take about 2.4%. The sample was central memory CD4+ T cells from blood. The receptors here all came from a man between 18 and 29 years old with type 1 diabetes.

This chain uses TRBV28 with TRBJ2-7; D ambiguous. V dropped 1 base and J dropped 3 bases, with 7 bases sitting between them. Germline CDR1 and CDR2: MDHEN and SYDVKM. The CDR3 runs to 13 residues. The CDR3 loop is CASSLFPGYEQYF. In nucleotides, the CDR3 is TGTGCCAGCAGTTTATTTCCAGGCTACGAGCAGTACTTC.

This clone occurred a few times. The chain employs TRBV9 and TRBJ2-5, with 8 bases matching TRBD1. The J segment lost 5 bases and the V segment lost 4 bases, leaving 4 bases of the junction unmatched. Germline V gives CDR1 SGDLS, CDR2 YYNGEE. CDR3 length equals 13 residues. CDR3 nucleotides: TGTGCCAGCAGCCCAGGGGGCGCCGAGACCCAGTACTTC. Translating it yields CASSPGGAETQYF.

This clone came up many times. Written as DNA, the CDR3 is TGTGCCAGCCGGGGGAGGCTGGACGAGCAGTACTTC. Translating it yields CASRGRLDEQYF. V and J are TRBV7-2 and TRBJ2-7; the D gene is possibly TRBD2 (6 bases). The length of the CDR3 is 12 residues. Trimming cost V 8 bases and J 5 bases, with 13 bases left between them. The germline CDR1 and CDR2 sequences are SGHTA and FQGNSA.

The chain is built from TRBV29-1 and TRBJ2-1; 9 bases fit TRBD2. Germline assignment: CDR1 SQVTM and CDR2 ANQGSEA. The CDR3 extends over 14 amino acids. Unmatched junction bases numbered 2, after V lost 1 base and J lost 4 bases. The CDR3 sequence is CSVEGGRDYNEQFF. CDR3 sequence (DNA): TGCAGCGTTGAAGGCGGGAGGGATTACAATGAGCAGTTCTTC.

The genes are TRBV7-2 and TRBJ2-7, with a tentative D call TRBD1 (6 bases). The CDR3 is 17 residues long. The germline CDR1 and CDR2 sequences are SGHTA and FQGNSA. V was trimmed by 5 bases and J by 0 bases, leaving 20 bases between them. CDR3 bases: TGTGCCAGCAGCCGAGCCCAGGGGCCGGCGAGCTCCTACGAGCAGTACTTC. Its translation: CASSRAQGPASSYEQYF.

V gene TRBV28 combines with J gene TRBJ2-3, with a weak D call TRBD2 (7 bases). With 4 bases removed from V and 0 bases from J, the gap between germline ends came to 20 bases. The V gene's germline CDR1 is MDHEN and CDR2 SYDVKM. This CDR3 contains 18 residues. The chain's CDR3 is CASSSWGGGPYSTDTQYF. The DNA of the CDR3 is TGTGCCAGCAGTTCGTGGGGCGGGGGCCCATACAGCACAGATACGCAGTATTTT.

This clone occurred a few times. This rearrangement joins TRBV7-9 to TRBJ2-7; D gene uncertain. Germline V gene lookup returns CDR1 SEHNR and CDR2 FQNEAQ (reference sequence). This CDR3 spans 12 amino acids. V lost 1 base to trimming and J lost 4 bases, with 5 bases between them. The CDR3 DNA is TGTGCCAGCAGCTTAGTCCCATACGAGCAGTACTTC. Protein sequence: CASSLVPYEQYF.

The chain employs TRBV18 and TRBJ2-3; 8 bases agree with TRBD1. V lost 1 base, J lost 4 bases, and 7 bases stayed unmatched. The length of the CDR3 is 16 residues. Germline V gives CDR1 KGHSH, CDR2 LQKENI. The CDR3 nucleotides are TGTGCCAGCTCACCACGAGTGGCAGGGGGCGCAGATACGCAGTATTTT. It specifies CASSPRVAGGADTQYF.

V gene TRBV4-1 combines with J gene TRBJ2-5; D is perhaps TRBD2 (7 bases). The CDR3 is 15 residues long. In germline, CDR1 is MGHRA, CDR2 YSYEKL. The V gene lost 4 bases and the J gene lost 2 bases, with 14 bases spanning the gap. The CDR3 sequence: CASSRAGAGQETQYF. CDR3 bases: TGCGCCAGCAGCCGGGCGGGGGCCGGGCAAGAGACCCAGTACTTC.

This clone showed up just a few times. The chain uses TRBV10-3 and TRBJ2-7; D call uncertain. CDR3 length equals 11 residues. V lost 8 bases and J lost 5, with 10 bases in between. Germline-derived CDR1 and CDR2 are ENHRY and SYGVKD. DNA for the CDR3: TGTGCCATCGATTCTGGGAACGAGCAGTACTTC. It encodes CAIDSGNEQYF.

This clone was seen a few times. The chain employs TRBV7-2 and TRBJ2-1; D gene ambiguous. CDR3 size: 15 residues. The V end was cut by 5 bases, the J end by 6 bases, with 17 bases between. Germline V gene data show CDR1 as SGHTA and CDR2 as FQGNSA. The CDR3 loop reads CASSRDPLASNEQFF. The CDR3 DNA follows: TGTGCCAGCAGCCGAGACCCGCTTGCGAGCAATGAGCAGTTCTTC.

By its share, this clone is medium-sized. The CDR3 region is CALRGRRTDTQYF. In DNA form, the CDR3 reads TGTGCCCTGAGGGGTAGACGCACAGATACGCAGTATTTT. The chain carries TRBV7-9 and TRBJ2-3; D may correspond to TRBD1 or TRBD2 (5 bases each). Germline CDR1 reads SEHNR; CDR2 reads FQNEAQ (reference sequence). Trimming cost V 11 bases and J 1 base, with 13 bases left between them. This CDR3 spans 13 amino acids.

V and J are TRBV29-1 and TRBJ1-1, with TRBD1 matching over 7 bases. The CDR3 has 16 amino acids. Germline V lookup: CDR1 SQVTM, CDR2 ANQGSEA. V dropped 7 bases and J dropped 0; count of bases not matched to a gene: 14. The CDR3 coding sequence is TGCAGCGCCTTAAACGCGGACAGGAGCATGAACACTGAAGCTTTCTTT. It is translated as CSALNADRSMNTEAFF.

This clone was detected only a few times. This chain connects TRBV29-1 to TRBJ2-2, with TRBD2 matching over 7 bases. CDR1 and CDR2 from the germline V gene are SQVTM and ANQGSEA. The CDR3 extends over 13 amino acids. The trim removed 4 bases at V and 5 bases at J, leaving 4 bases unmatched. CDR3 in DNA: TGCAGCGTTGGGGACTACCTAACCGGGGAGCTGTTTTTT. This sequence encodes CSVGDYLTGELFF.

This clone was detected a few times. The chain combines TRBV7-9 with TRBJ2-7; D remains unclear. V was trimmed by 5 bases and J by 4 bases, leaving 6 bases between them. The CDR3 is made up of 11 amino acids. Per germline, CDR1 SEHNR and CDR2 FQNEAQ (reference sequence). Here the CDR3 reads CASSPKYEQYF. CDR3 DNA: TGTGCCAGCAGCCCGAAATACGAGCAGTACTTC.

Many counts were recorded for this clone. The V gene is TRBV7-2, the J gene TRBJ2-4; tentative D call: TRBD1 (6 bases). Trimming shortened V by 5 bases and J by 0 bases, and 14 bases separated the two germline ends. Germline V gene data show CDR1 as SGHTA and CDR2 as FQGNSA. The CDR3 runs to 16 residues. The CDR3 DNA reads TGTGCCAGCAGCCATATCACAGGGCTAGCCAAAAACATTCAGTACTTC. It codes for CASSHITGLAKNIQYF.

This clone was seen a few times. V usage is TRBV4-3 and J usage is TRBJ1-4, with 10 nucleotides matching TRBD1. Per the germline V gene, CDR1 is LGHNA and CDR2 is YSLEER. V was clipped by 4 bases and J by 7 bases; unmatched bases: 6. The CDR3 sequence is 15 residues long. CDR3 in amino acids: CASSRGTGVGEKLFF. The CDR3 bases are TGCGCCAGCAGCCGGGGGACAGGGGTTGGTGAAAAACTGTTTTTT.

In DNA, the CDR3 is TGCGCCAGCAGCCAAGAACCGCCTAAGAATCTTGGTACGCAGTATTTT. Its translation: CASSQEPPKNLGTQYF. This chain joins TRBV4-3 and TRBJ2-3; no clear D. CDR1 is LGHNA, CDR2 YSLEER, per germline. The CDR3 is made up of 16 amino acids. V lost 0 bases to trimming and J lost 8 bases, with 18 bases between them.

This clone was detected many times. The genes are TRBV7-2 and TRBJ1-1, with a tentative D call TRBD1 (5 bases). The CDR3 length is 14 residues. V gave up 3 bases and J gave up 11 bases, with 19 bases separating them. Per germline, CDR1 SGHTA and CDR2 FQGNSA. CDR3 protein: CASSLISGYDGAFF. Written as DNA, the CDR3 is TGTGCCAGCAGCTTGATTTCAGGGTATGATGGGGCTTTCTTT. Supplemented by reference TRBV7-2 and TRBJ1-1, the full variable domain reads GAGVSQSPSNKVTEKGKDVELRCDPISGHTALYWYRQSLGQGLEFLIYFQGNSAPDKSGLPSDRFSAERTGGSVSTLTIQRTQQEDSAVYLCASSLISGYDGAFFGQGTRLTVV.

This clone was recorded a few times. In DNA, the CDR3 is TGTGCCATCAGTGAGAGGACCACGAGCTCCTACAATGAGCAGTTCTTC. Translating it yields CAISERTTSSYNEQFF. The chain links TRBV10-3 to TRBJ2-1, with D uncertain. The CDR3 runs 16 residues. Trimming removed 2 bases at V and 0 bases at J, with 11 bases between. Germline loops: CDR1 ENHRY, CDR2 SYGVKD.

This rearrangement joins TRBV7-2 to TRBJ2-3; 9 positions match TRBD2. This CDR3 region has 15 residues. V gave up 7 bases and J gave up 6 bases; unmatched junction bases: 11. Germline CDR1 is SGHTA and CDR2 is FQGNSA. The DNA of the CDR3 is TGTGCCAGCATCCTTATAGCGGGAGCAGGGGATACGCAGTATTTT. This translates into CASILIAGAGDTQYF.

The CDR3 loop reads CASSQDFDQLDRLYGYTF. The CDR3, as DNA: TGTGCCAGCAGCCAAGATTTCGACCAACTTGACAGACTCTATGGCTACACCTTC. The rearrangement uses TRBV4-2 and TRBJ1-2; maybe TRBD1 (5 bases). Germline V gene sequence: CDR1 LGHNA, CDR2 YNFKEQ. V was clipped by 0 bases and J by 4 bases, with 21 bases between them. The CDR3 contains 18 residues.

This chain uses TRBV28 with TRBJ1-2; D unclear. Between the trimmed V and J ends, which lost 5 bases and 3 bases, there was a span of 13 bases. CDR1 is MDHEN, CDR2 SYDVKM, per germline. This CDR3 has 14 residues. The CDR3 nucleotides read TGTGCCAGCAGTGCAGGATGGCAGGACTATGGCTACACCTTC. This encodes CASSAGWQDYGYTF.

This rearrangement joins TRBV7-2 to TRBJ2-3; the D gene is possibly TRBD2 (5 bases). Trimming took off 1 base at V and 5 bases at J, with 10 bases between the two ends. The CDR3 loop spans 14 amino acids. Germline lookup yields CDR1 SGHTA and CDR2 FQGNSA. CDR3 protein: CASSLGGSEDTQYF. The CDR3 DNA reads TGTGCCAGCAGCTTAGGCGGGTCAGAAGATACGCAGTATTTT.

This clone was counted ten times or more. The junction differs from germline at one of its ends, possibly a read error. The rearrangement links TRBV10-3 to TRBJ1-2; TRBD1 matches 8 bases. Germline V gene lookup returns CDR1 ENHRY and CDR2 SYGVKD. This CDR3 region has 16 residues. The CDR3 bases are TGTGCCATTAGTGGACAGGGACCCCTTTCAAGCTATGGCTACACCTTC. Protein product: CAISGQGPLSSYGYTF.

This clone turned up a few times. The V and J genes are TRBV7-6 and TRBJ1-5; 8 nucleotides match TRBD1. V shed 4 bases and J 7 bases; nucleotides not matched to a gene: 15. This CDR3 is 17 amino acids long. The germline gives CDR1 SGHVS, CDR2 FNYEAQ. CDR3 nucleotide sequence: TGTGCCAGCAGCTCCAGGACAGGGTGGGTGATTTGGCAGCCCCAGCATTTT. This codes for CASSSRTGWVIWQPQHF.

This clone has more than one count but fewer than ten. The genes are TRBV28 and TRBJ1-6; tentative D call: TRBD1 (5 bases). Trimming took 3 bases from V and 7 from J, leaving 10 bases between them. CDR1 MDHEN and CDR2 SYDVKM come from the germline V gene. The CDR3 contains 14 residues. This CDR3 reads CASSFGQGNSPLHF. CDR3 coding DNA: TGTGCCAGCAGTTTTGGGCAGGGCAATTCACCCCTCCACTTT.

The V and J genes are TRBV6-6 and TRBJ2-5; no firm D call. Germline V gives CDR1 MNHNY, CDR2 SVGAGI (reference sequence). The CDR3 is 15 amino acids. Trimming cost V 7 bases and J 0 bases, with 15 bases left between them. CDR3 amino acids: CASTITLVNQETQYF. For the CDR3, the DNA is TGTGCCAGCACCATTACGTTGGTTAACCAAGAGACCCAGTACTTC.

The CDR3 protein is CAWTQRGRVNNQPQHF. DNA of the CDR3: TGTGCCTGGACTCAAAGAGGCAGGGTAAACAATCAGCCCCAGCATTTT. The V call is TRBV30, the J call TRBJ1-5; D is possibly TRBD1 (5 bases). The CDR3 covers 16 residues. Germline V gene lookup returns CDR1 GTSNPN and CDR2 SVGIG (reference sequence). Trimming removed 4 bases at V and 3 bases at J, with 19 bases between.

In this sample, this clone turned up a few times. The rearrangement joins TRBV6-6 to TRBJ2-3, with a possible D match to TRBD2 (5 bases). Germline V lookup: CDR1 MNHNY, CDR2 SVGAGI (reference sequence). Trimming cost V 11 bases and J 4 bases, with 19 bases left between them. The CDR3 runs 14 residues. CDR3 sequence (DNA): TGTGCCTGCCACCGTGAGGGTAGAGCAGATACGCAGTATTTT. The encoded protein is CACHREGRADTQYF.

This chain links TRBV11-2 with TRBJ2-7; 10 nucleotides match TRBD1. The ends lost 4 bases at V and 5 bases at J; junction bases unmatched: 8. CDR1 is SGHAT, CDR2 FQNNGV, per germline. The CDR3 is 15 residues long. Here the CDR3 reads CASSSRQGARNEQYF. The CDR3, as DNA: TGTGCCAGCAGCTCTAGACAGGGGGCGAGGAACGAGCAGTACTTC. Complete variable domain (other parts from reference TRBV11-2 and TRBJ2-7): EAGVAQSPRYKIIEKRQSVAFWCNPISGHATLYWYQQILGQGPKLLIQFQNNGVVDDSQLPKDRFSAERLKGVDSTLKIQPAKLEDSAVYLCASSSRQGARNEQYFGPGTRLTVT.

This clone is categorized as medium-sized. This rearrangement joins TRBV4-3 to TRBJ2-3; D possibly corresponds to TRBD2 (5 bases). CDR3 size: 17 residues. The germline gives CDR1 LGHNA, CDR2 YSLEER. V lost 3 bases to trimming and J lost 5 bases, with 21 bases between them. The CDR3: CASSQSWGVIGQDTQYF. CDR3 sequence (DNA): TGCGCCAGCAGCCAGTCGTGGGGAGTTATCGGTCAAGATACGCAGTATTTT.